The 23 T cell receptor beta chains listed next were all sequenced from one sample in a study of blood T cell repertoires in COVID-19. Libraries were prepared by immunoSEQ multiplex PCR; TCRdb keeps only in-frame clonotypes and omits some of them. The table lists more than 400,000 clones, less than 95% of them singletons, with 0.6% in the top ten. Specimen: PBMCs or T cells enriched from blood (not recorded which). The origin of the receptors is a man aged 18 to 35 who had recovered from COVID-19.

This chain joins TRBV30 and TRBJ1-6; maybe TRBD1 (5 bases). Germline V gene sequence: CDR1 GTSNPN, CDR2 SVGIG (reference sequence). V lost 5 bases, J lost 7 bases, and 9 bases lay in between. There are 12 residues in the CDR3. This CDR3 is CAWDRPNSPLHF. CDR3 nucleotides: TGTGCCTGGGACAGACCAAATTCACCCCTCCACTTT. Together with reference TRBV30 and TRBJ1-6, the CDR3 gives the full variable domain: SQTIHQWPATLVQPVGSPLSLECTVEGTSNPNLYWYRQAAGRGLQLLFYSVGIGQISSEVPQNLSASRPQDRQFILSSKKLLLSDSGFYLCAWDRPNSPLHFGNGTRLTVT.

The V gene is TRBV30, the J gene TRBJ1-1; no reliable D call. The ends were cut back, 8 bases at V and 4 bases at J, with 11 bases in the middle. The CDR3 is made up of 11 amino acids. Germline loops: CDR1 GTSNPN, CDR2 SVGIG (reference sequence). The CDR3 is CAAAQATEAFF. Here the CDR3 DNA reads TGTGCCGCCGCCCAAGCCACTGAAGCTTTCTTT.

V gene TRBV28 combines with J gene TRBJ2-7; TRBD2 agrees at 7 bases. J lost 2 bases, V lost 4 bases, and 20 bases had no gene match. The CDR3 is 19 residues long. Germline CDR1 and CDR2: MDHEN and SYDVKM. As DNA, the CDR3 is TGTGCCAGCAGTTCCCCCCGGGGCGATTCGCTGGGAGGGGCCTACGAGCAGTACTTC. Residues: CASSSPRGDSLGGAYEQYF.

The chain links TRBV5-4 to TRBJ1-1, with D perhaps TRBD1 (5 bases). V shed 0 bases and J shed 5 bases, with 14 bases lying between them. This CDR3 is 15 amino acids long. From germline, CDR1 is SGHNT and CDR2 YYREEE (reference sequence). This chain's CDR3 is CASSLARGLSTEAFF. DNA for the CDR3: TGTGCCAGCAGCTTGGCGCGGGGGTTGAGTACTGAAGCTTTCTTT.

This chain uses TRBV7-2 with TRBJ1-2, with 11 bases that match TRBD1. V lost 4 bases to trimming and J lost 4 bases; unmatched junction nucleotides: 5. The germline V gene encodes CDR1 SGHTA and CDR2 FQGNSA. The CDR3 runs 15 residues. The CDR3: CASSSRDRGAYGYTF. CDR3 in DNA: TGTGCCAGCAGCTCTCGGGACAGGGGGGCCTATGGCTACACCTTC.

This chain uses TRBV6-5 with TRBJ1-2; maybe TRBD1 (6 bases). V was trimmed by 11 bases and J by 2 bases, leaving 18 bases between them. This CDR3 is built from 14 residues. Germline assignment: CDR1 MNHEY and CDR2 SVGAGI. The CDR3 here is CAAADRSLNYGYTF. In DNA, the CDR3 is TGTGCCGCCGCGGACAGAAGTTTAAACTATGGCTACACCTTC.

This chain joins TRBV5-8 and TRBJ1-2, with unresolved D. Between the trimmed V and J ends, which lost 2 bases and 1 base, there was a span of 6 bases. Germline V CDR1 and CDR2: SGHTS, YDEGEE. The CDR3 is 13 amino acids. CDR3 region: CASSFEYNYGYTF. The CDR3 coding sequence is TGTGCCAGCAGCTTTGAGTATAACTATGGCTACACCTTC.

This clone was counted once. The chain is built from TRBV2 and TRBJ1-4; TRBD1 matches 9 bases. The CDR3 is 15 residues long. V lost 6 bases, J lost 12 bases, and 14 bases stayed unmatched. The germline V gene has CDR1 SNHLY and CDR2 FYNNEI. This CDR3 reads CASSPKGQGSEELFF. As DNA, the CDR3 is TGTGCCAGCAGCCCAAAGGGACAGGGTTCAGAAGAACTGTTTTTT.

The rearrangement uses TRBV7-3 and TRBJ2-1; D perhaps matches TRBD1 (6 bases). The CDR3 loop spans 13 amino acids. The V and J ends lost 5 bases and 6 bases respectively, with 11 bases between them. Germline assignment: CDR1 SGHTA and CDR2 FQGTGA. The CDR3 here is CASSPGALNEQFF. The CDR3 DNA sequence: TGTGCCAGCAGCCCAGGGGCCCTCAATGAGCAGTTCTTC.

V and J are TRBV12-3 or TRBV12-4 and TRBJ1-1; D is possibly TRBD1 (6 bases). The CDR3 extends over 11 amino acids. V lost 8 bases, J lost 7 bases, and 11 bases lay in between. The CDR3 loop is CASGRGDEAFF. The CDR3 DNA follows: TGTGCCAGCGGCAGGGGAGATGAAGCTTTCTTT.

This chain links TRBV2 with TRBJ1-2; 8 positions match TRBD1. V lost 3 bases and J lost 4; bases outside the gene matches: 13. The CDR3 has 17 residues. Germline V lookup: CDR1 SNHLY, CDR2 FYNNEI. CDR3 in amino acids: CASSDWDRTKKFYGYTF. Here the CDR3 DNA reads TGTGCCAGCAGTGATTGGGACAGGACGAAAAAATTCTATGGCTACACCTTC. Together with reference TRBV2 and TRBJ1-2, the CDR3 gives the full variable domain: EPEVTQTPSHQVTQMGQEVILRCVPISNHLYFYWYRQILGQKVEFLVSFYNNEISEKSEIFDDQFSVERPDGSNFTLKIRSTKLEDSAMYFCASSDWDRTKKFYGYTFGSGTRLTVV.

This rearrangement joins TRBV3-1 (or the pseudogene TRBV3-2) to TRBJ1-2; 9 bases are shared with TRBD1. The CDR3 consists of 16 residues. V was pared by 0 bases and J by 2 bases, with 4 bases of the junction left unmatched. In germline, CDR1 is LGHDT, CDR2 YNNKEL (reference sequence). The CDR3 bases are TGTGCCAGCAGCCAAGATGGGACAGGGAGAAACTATGGCTACACCTTC. It yields the protein CASSQDGTGRNYGYTF.

This clone appeared a single time. The rearrangement joins TRBV7-9 to TRBJ1-2; perhaps TRBD1 as D (5 bases). This CDR3 is built from 15 residues. Trimming cost V 6 bases and J 4 bases, with 18 bases left between them. The germline gives CDR1 SEHNR, CDR2 FQNEAQ (reference sequence). The CDR3 sequence is CASRMTDSNLYGYTF. The CDR3 bases are TGTGCCAGCAGGATGACAGATTCGAACCTCTATGGCTACACCTTC.

In this sample, this clone turned up once. The CDR3 bases are TGTGCCTGGAGCTCCGGACAGAACTATGGCTACACCTTC. It encodes CAWSSGQNYGYTF. The chain couples TRBV30 to TRBJ1-2; tentatively, D is TRBD1 (6 bases). The germline gives CDR1 GTSNPN, CDR2 SVGIG (reference sequence). This CDR3 contains 13 residues. The V end lost 3 bases, the J end lost 2 bases, and 10 bases lay between the germline ends.

The J gene is TRBJ1-4, the V gene TRBV5-6; 8 nucleotides agree with TRBD1. The CDR3 loop spans 16 amino acids. Trimming at V came to 4 bases and at J to 8 bases, leaving 13 bases not matched to a gene. From germline, CDR1 is SGHDT and CDR2 YYEEEE. The CDR3 nucleotides read TGTGCCAGCAGCAGCTCCACAGGGGGGAAAGGGGAAAAACTGTTTTTT. Protein: CASSSSTGGKGEKLFF.

The chain combines TRBV4-1 with TRBJ2-7, with 8 bases that match TRBD1. Germline V gene data show CDR1 as MGHRA and CDR2 as YSYEKL. V was pared by 4 bases and J by 5 bases, with 7 bases of the junction left unmatched. The CDR3 is 14 residues long. The CDR3 loop is CASSLGQGGDEQYF. The CDR3 DNA reads as TGCGCCAGCAGCCTAGGACAGGGAGGCGACGAGCAGTACTTC.

This clone was detected once. The chain employs TRBV9 and TRBJ2-3; the D gene is possibly TRBD2 (6 bases). Trimming took off 2 bases at V and 6 bases at J, with 19 bases between the two ends. The CDR3 has 16 amino acids. From germline, CDR1 is SGDLS and CDR2 YYNGEE. The CDR3 spells CASSVIAGTPGDTQYF. The CDR3 DNA reads as TGTGCCAGCAGCGTCATCGCCGGGACTCCTGGGGATACGCAGTATTTT.

This clone has only one observation. The chain has TRBV30 and TRBJ1-5; D perhaps matches TRBD1 (5 bases). With 1 base removed from V and 7 bases from J, the gap between germline ends came to 11 bases. CDR3 size: 13 residues. The V gene's germline CDR1 is GTSNPN and CDR2 SVGIG (reference sequence). The CDR3 nucleotides read TGTGCCTGGAGTGAAGGGAAGGGGCAGCCCCAGCATTTT. Translation: CAWSEGKGQPQHF.

This chain joins TRBV5-1 and TRBJ1-1; 10 nucleotides line up with TRBD1. Losses at the gene ends were 5 bases for V and 8 bases for J; bases not matched to a gene: 15. The CDR3 runs 16 residues. Germline assignment: CDR1 SGHRS and CDR2 YFSETQ. The CDR3 coding sequence is TGCGCCAGCAGTTTAACATTCCGGGACAGGGGAGTAGAAGCTTTCTTT. Residues: CASSLTFRDRGVEAFF.

The rearrangement links TRBV6-5 to TRBJ2-3, with 7 bases lining up with TRBD2. This CDR3 is 15 amino acids long. The germline V gene has CDR1 MNHEY and CDR2 SVGAGI. The V gene end was trimmed by 2 bases and the J gene end by 2 bases; junction bases not matched to a gene: 4. The CDR3 protein is CASSYGGGSTDTQYF. The CDR3 DNA follows: TGTGCCAGCAGTTACGGGGGGGGGTCCACAGATACGCAGTATTTT.

The V and J genes are TRBV6-4 and TRBJ2-3, with D possibly TRBD2 on 5 matching bases. Trimming removed 6 bases at V and 2 bases at J, with 18 bases between. This CDR3 spans 16 amino acids. CDR1 MRHNA and CDR2 SNTAGT come from the germline V gene. The CDR3 loop reads CASRVLGDRFTDTQYF. DNA of the CDR3: TGTGCCAGCAGGGTTCTCGGGGATCGGTTCACAGATACGCAGTATTTT.

V is TRBV7-9 and J is TRBJ1-2, with 9 nucleotides matching TRBD1. From germline, CDR1 is SEHNR and CDR2 FQNEAQ (reference sequence). The CDR3 is 13 amino acids. V shed 5 bases, J shed 14 bases, and the junction held 12 bases outside the gene matches. The DNA for the CDR3 is TGTGCCAGCAGCCTTATCAAACAGGGGGCGCTTACCTTC. Translated: CASSLIKQGALTF. Based on the CDR3 plus reference TRBV7-9 and TRBJ1-2, the full variable domain is DTGVSQNPRHKITKRGQNVTFRCDPISEHNRLYWYRQTLGQGPEFLTYFQNEAQLEKSRLLSDRFSAERPKGSFSTLEIQRTEQGDSAMYLCASSLIKQGALTFGSGTRLTVV.

This sequence joins TRBV7-9 and TRBJ2-7, with D unresolved. The CDR3 totals 13 residues. V gave up 5 bases and J gave up 6 bases, with 14 bases separating them. CDR1 and CDR2 (germline): SEHNR, FQNEAQ (reference sequence). CDR3 sequence (DNA): TGTGCCAGCAGCCAATTACATGGCCGCGAGCAGTACTTC. Translated, it gives CASSQLHGREQYF.